This T cell receptor (beta chain) emerged from a study of blood T cell repertoires in COVID-19 (dated by TCRdb to the early 2020s). For the study in its entirety: Collaborator samples came from the United States, Italy and Spain and covered acute and convalescent phases of COVID-19. Where HLA class I and class II types were available, the types were taken from metadata supplied by the sample provider, not from assay-based typing. The repertoires were released in a freely available public database intended as a resource for research on the immune response to SARS-CoV-2. Nearly every sample came with metadata listing a de-identified subject ID, COVID-19 status, age in years and sex. The samples were drawn from the first 160 participants of the ongoing ImmuneRACE study and from 1,254 subjects provided by 6 global collaborators. The material from the prospective study consisted of cDNA or gDNA derived from T cells, B-cell-depleted T cells, or PBMCs. Deeply sampled blood TCRbeta repertoires from subjects exposed to, actively infected with, or recovered from COVID-19 were included in the dataset.

Broader findings and caveats from the paper: How much clinical and demographic metadata was included differed by source and by participant, and the metadata was provided uncurated.

TCRbeta CDR3 regions were amplified from genomic DNA by means of the immunoSEQ Assay, a bias-controlled multiplex PCR. The paper's processing steps were these. Nucleated cell counts per sample were estimated from amplification of reference gene primers within the assay. To quantify the absolute abundance of each unique TCRbeta CDR3 rearrangement, sequence reads were collapsed and filtered. Productive Simpson clonality was computed per sample as the square root of Simpson's diversity index over productive rearrangements. Held by TCRdb, this immuneACCESS table contains in-frame sequences only and omits some clones. Under half of the omission traces to an unresolved V gene where checked; the cause of the rest is unknown. V and J calls and clone size are as listed in that table; D and trimming were resolved from the DNA. The sample contains about 250,000 clones, around 87% of them found a single time. In total, the top ten clones hold 1.5% to 2% of the sample.

Enrolling through a virtual design, the prospective study's participants ranged in age from roughly 18 to 95 years and lived across 20 to 25 United States geographic areas. In the prospective study, cohorts were assigned on the basis of participant-reported clinical history obtained from a screening survey and a study questionnaire. Recovered participants in ImmuneRACE Cohort 3 were defined as having two consecutive negative NP/OP PCR tests, clearance from a healthcare professional, or resolution of symptoms. In the prospective study, whole blood, serum and a nasopharyngeal or oropharyngeal swab were collected from each participant by mobile phlebotomists. Participants in the prospective study had the option to provide additional blood draws and questionnaires over a roughly 2-month period. Before DNA extraction, prospective study blood samples were shipped either frozen or at room temperature.

The CDR1 and CDR2 encoded by the germline V gene (reference sequence) are LGHDT and YNNKEL. Relative to germline, V is 5 bases shorter and J is 8 bases shorter, with 10 bases between their ends. The CDR3 has 12 amino acids, counting the end cysteine and phenylalanine. Here the CDR3 DNA is all that survives: 36 bases in frame from base 1. As to this clone: Its target antigen remains unknown. Base qualities are not recorded, but no much larger clone differs from it by a single base.

The TCR sequence derives from a woman between 50 and 59 years old who had recovered from COVID-19. The specimen sequenced was PBMCs or T cells enriched from blood (not recorded which). Here the chain combines TRBV3-1 (or the pseudogene TRBV3-2) and TRBJ2-1; the D gene is possibly TRBD2, with 6 bases matching. Here the CDR3 is given as CASSASSDEQFF. The nucleotide sequence is TGTGCCAGCAGCGCTTCTAGCGATGAGCAGTTCTTC.